These T cell receptor beta chains were read from a single sample in a study of OX40 agonist ivuxolimab in advanced cancers. Using immunoSEQ multiplex PCR, the repertoire was profiled, and TCRdb retains in-frame clones only, with some absent. Here the sample spans roughly 35,000 clones, roughly 77% being singletons. This specimen consisted of CD4+ or CD8+ T cells sorted from blood, obtained in a trial of the OX40 agonist ivuxolimab. The receptors here all came from an adult with an advanced solid tumor such as melanoma, head and neck, liver or kidney cancer. Each CDR3 is given with its conserved first and last residue. D genes are given only for firm matches. Clone sizes are given selectively: once, few, many, or a class where the clone is expanded.

>19|TRBD1|TRBV4-1|TRBJ1-3|.
TGCGCCAGCAGCTTAACCCGGATTGGACAGGGCAGATCTGGAAACACCATATATTTT
CASSLTRIGQGRSGNTIYF
>14|.|TRBV19|TRBJ2-7|.
TGTGCCAGTAGTGTACGATCCGGGATCTACGAGCAGTACTTC
CASSVRSGIYEQYF
>13|.|TRBV7-3|TRBJ1-5|few
TGTGCCAGCAGCTTGGGCAGGGACCAGCCCCAGCATTTT
CASSLGRDQPQHF
>13|.|TRBV6-5|TRBJ2-2|.
TGTGCCAGCAGGCAGGACGGGACCGGGGAGCTGTTTTTT
CASRQDGTGELFF
>13|TRBD2|TRBV6-1|TRBJ2-1|.
TGTGCCAGCAGGACATCTACGGGAGGTGAGCAGTTCTTC
CASRTSTGGEQFF
>14|TRBD1|TRBV28|TRBJ2-4|.
TGTGCCAGCGGACAGGGTACGGACAAAAACATTCAGTACTTC
CASGQGTDKNIQYF
>14|.|TRBV29-1|TRBJ1-2|.
TGCAGCGTTGAAGGGGGGCAGGGTAACTATGGCTACACCTTC
CSVEGGQGNYGYTF
>17|.|TRBV5-6|TRBJ2-7|.
TGTGCCAGCAGCCCCTTGCAAGGACAGTCGAGCTCCTACGAGCAGTACTTC
CASSPLQGQSSSYEQYF
>11|.|TRBV20-1|TRBJ2-7|.
TGCAGTGCTACGAGTACCTACGAGCAGTACTTC
CSATSTYEQYF
>16|.|TRBV7-9|TRBJ2-3|.
TGTGCCAGCAGCTTATTAGGAGCGGTTAACACAGATACGCAGTATTTT
CASSLLGAVNTDTQYF
>19|TRBD1|TRBV4-1|TRBJ2-7|.
TGCGCCAGCAGCCAAGTGGTGCCCCCTCGGACAGGGAGCCTCTACGAGCAGTACTTC
CASSQVVPPRTGSLYEQYF
>12|.|TRBV5-6|TRBJ1-2|.
TGTGCCAGCAGCTCCGGGACTTATGGCTACACCTTC
CASSSGTYGYTF
>14|.|TRBV11-1|TRBJ2-2|few
TGTGCCAGCCAGCGTGGCGCGAACACCGGGGAGCTGTTTTTT
CASQRGANTGELFF
>15|TRBD2|TRBV4-2|TRBJ2-2|.
TGTGCCAGCGGCAATAGCGGGGGGGCCCCCGGGGAGCTGTTTTTT
CASGNSGGAPGELFF
>12|.|TRBV6-5|TRBJ1-1|.
TGTGCCAGTAGACCCCGGGGGCGTGAAGCTTTCTTT
CASRPRGREAFF
>14|.|TRBV27|TRBJ2-3|.
TGTGCCAGCAGTTGGGTGCGGGACACAGATACGCAGTATTTT
CASSWVRDTDTQYF
>16|TRBD1|TRBV27|TRBJ2-7|.
TGTGCCAGCAGTTTACAGCTGACAGGGGATGTATACGAGCAGTACTTC
CASSLQLTGDVYEQYF
>16|.|TRBV4-1|TRBJ2-7|once
TGCGCCAGCAGCCTTCAATGGGGGTTAGCTTACCACGAGCAGTACTTC
CASSLQWGLAYHEQYF
>15|.|TRBV7-2|TRBJ1-4|few
TGTGCCAGCAGCTTAGTAAGGGGACCTAATGAAAAACTGTTTTTT
CASSLVRGPNEKLFF
>15|.|TRBV11-2|TRBJ2-7|.
TGTGCCAGCAGCTTAGATAGGGGCAGGTCCTACGAGCAGTACTTC
CASSLDRGRSYEQYF
>14|TRBD2|TRBV9|TRBJ2-1|.
TGTGCCAGCAGCGTGCTCGCGGGAGCCAATGAGCAGTTCTTC
CASSVLAGANEQFF
>13|.|TRBV2|TRBJ1-5|once
TGTGCCAGCAAGGGTCAGGTCAATCAGCCCCAGCATTTT
CASKGQVNQPQHF
>16|.|TRBV5-1|TRBJ1-1|.
TGCGCCAGCAGCCCTGGGACATACCTTATGAACACTGAAGCTTTCTTT
CASSPGTYLMNTEAFF
>13|.|TRBV7-3|TRBJ2-3|.
TGTGCCAGCAGCTTAGACGGCACAGATACGCAGTATTTT
CASSLDGTDTQYF
>12|.|TRBV7-9|TRBJ2-3|.
TGTGCCAGCAGCTTAGCGGTAGATACGCAGTATTTT
CASSLAVDTQYF
>15|.|TRBV7-2|TRBJ1-6|once
TGTGCCAGCAGCTTAGCTGGAGGGGTGAATTCACCCCTCCACTTT
CASSLAGGVNSPLHF
>15|TRBD2|TRBV2|TRBJ2-3|.
TGTGCCAGCAGCCCTAGCGGGGGGGCGACAGATACGCAGTATTTT
CASSPSGGATDTQYF
>15|.|TRBV6-1|TRBJ1-5|.
TGTGCCAGCAGATTACAGGTTAATAGCAATCAGCCCCAGCATTTT
CASRLQVNSNQPQHF
>18|TRBD2|TRBV9|TRBJ2-3|once
TGTGCCAGCAGCGTTAGCGGGGGGGCTATCCGGGCCAGAGATACGCAGTATTTT
CASSVSGGAIRARDTQYF
>14|.|TRBV2|TRBJ1-6|few
TGTGCCAGCATCGCCGAAGGGGTGGGTTCACCCCTCCACTTT
CASIAEGVGSPLHF
>15|.|TRBV28|TRBJ1-5|few
TGTGCCAGCAAACTTAGCAGGGGCGCCAGTCAGCCCCAGCATTTT
CASKLSRGASQPQHF
>16|TRBD2|TRBV18|TRBJ2-1|.
TGTGCCAGCTCACGCCCCCTAGCGGGAGTTTCTAATGAGCAGTTCTTC
CASSRPLAGVSNEQFF
>13|.|TRBV5-1|TRBJ2-7|.
TGCGCCAGCAGCTTGGACGTAGTATGGGAGCAGTACTTC
CASSLDVVWEQYF
>15|TRBD1|TRBV7-9|TRBJ2-7|once
TGTGCCAGCAGCTTAGTACGGACAGGGTCCCACGAGCAGTACTTC
CASSLVRTGSHEQYF
>14|TRBD2|TRBV29-1|TRBJ2-1|.
TGCAGCGTAGGGGGGACTAGCGGAAACAATGAGCAGTTCTTC
CSVGGTSGNNEQFF
>13|.|TRBV7-4|TRBJ2-5|.
TGTGCCAGCAGCTTATCAGAGGAAGAGACCCAGTACTTC
CASSLSEEETQYF
>16|.|TRBV5-4|TRBJ1-2|.
TGTGCCAGCAGCCGTGGGGGGACTGAGGGTATGAGTGGCTACACCTTC
CASSRGGTEGMSGYTF
>17|.|TRBV18|TRBJ1-6|.
TGTGCCAGCTCACCCTCGGCACCGACAGCCGAAAATTCACCCCTCCACTTT
CASSPSAPTAENSPLHF
>13|.|TRBV6-1|TRBJ2-7|.
TGTGCCAGCACATGGGCAGGAATCTACGAGCAGTACTTC
CASTWAGIYEQYF
>12|TRBD1|TRBV5-6|TRBJ2-1|few
TGTGCCAGCAGCTTGACAGGGGATGAGCAGTTCTTC
CASSLTGDEQFF
>15|.|TRBV6-1|TRBJ2-3|.
TGTGCCAGCCGGAGAGGCCTTGGGGGCACAGATACGCAGTATTTT
CASRRGLGGTDTQYF
>13|.|TRBV27|TRBJ2-7|.
TGTGCCAGCAGTCCCTCGACAGTATACGAGCAGTACTTC
CASSPSTVYEQYF
>18|TRBD1|TRBV5-3|TRBJ2-6|.
TGTGCCAGAAGCCCGGGGACAGGGGGTTTCTCTGGGGCCAACGTCCTGACTTTC
CARSPGTGGFSGANVLTF
>13|TRBD2|TRBV4-3|TRBJ2-1|few
TGCGCCAGCAGCTTACAGCGGGGGGTTGAGCAGTTCTTC
CASSLQRGVEQFF
>17|.|TRBV25-1|TRBJ2-7|.
TGTGCCAGCAGCCGCCTCCGTGGGACTGAAAGCTCCTACGAGCAGTACTTC
CASSRLRGTESSYEQYF
>14|.|TRBV28|TRBJ1-5|.
TGTGCCAGCAGGGCGGCGGGGACCAATCAGCCCCAGCATTTT
CASRAAGTNQPQHF
>14|.|TRBV6-6|TRBJ1-4|.
TGTGCCAGCGGCAAGATTGGGGGGCACGAAAAACTGTTTTTT
CASGKIGGHEKLFF
>13|.|TRBV5-1|TRBJ2-3|.
TGCGCCAGCAGCTTGGGCCGCACAGATACGCAGTATTTT
CASSLGRTDTQYF